This section outlines one T cell receptor (beta chain) sequence together with its context. The antigen is unknown. This could be a read error, since a much larger clone is one nucleotide away. The sample belongs to a study of regulatory T cells in long-lasting Graves disease. Regarding the study as a whole: The study found persistent patients shared more public clonotypes (2,741) than new patients (about 990).

The V end was cut by 5 bases, the J end by 6 bases, with 18 bases between. CDR1 and CDR2 (germline): SGHNT, YYREEE (reference sequence). The length of the CDR3 is 15 residues. The sample's time point: newly diagnosed GD, antithyroid drugs for less than 3 months. There was RNA extracted from PBMCs, and the TCR library was made from it. iRepertoire HTBI primers and Arm-PCR of CDR3 regions built TCR beta libraries. TCRdb re-called the multiplex PCR reads with MiXCR, one entry per CDR3 protein. Of approximately 560,000 distinct CDR3 sequences in the sample, about 16% were seen once. The sample was also linked to a second study, of T cells in Graves' hyperthyroidism and ophthalmopathy.

This chain uses TRBV5-4 with TRBJ2-1; a possible D gene is TRBD1 (5 bases). The TCR comes from a man aged 18 to 30 with Graves disease. The source was peripheral blood mononuclear cells (PBMCs), collected at new diagnosis, from a patient treated with antithyroid drugs. In DNA, the CDR3 is TGTGCCAGCAGGCAGGACAAAAGTTACTGCAATGAGCAGTTCTTC. This encodes CASRQDKSYCNEQFF.